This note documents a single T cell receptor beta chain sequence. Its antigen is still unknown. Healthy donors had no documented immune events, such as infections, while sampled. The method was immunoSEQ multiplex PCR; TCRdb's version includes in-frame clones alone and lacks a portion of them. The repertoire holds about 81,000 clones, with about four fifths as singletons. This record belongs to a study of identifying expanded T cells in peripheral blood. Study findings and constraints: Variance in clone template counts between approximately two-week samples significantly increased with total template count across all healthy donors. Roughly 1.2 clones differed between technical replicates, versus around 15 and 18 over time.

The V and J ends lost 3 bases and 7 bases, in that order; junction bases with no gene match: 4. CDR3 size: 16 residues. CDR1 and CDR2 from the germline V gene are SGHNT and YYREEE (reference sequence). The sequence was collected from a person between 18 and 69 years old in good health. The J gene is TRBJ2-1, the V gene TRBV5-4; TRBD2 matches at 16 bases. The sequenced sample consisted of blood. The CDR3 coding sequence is TGTGCCAGCAGCTCTGGGACTAGCGGGAGGGAGAATGAGCAGTTCTTC. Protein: CASSSGTSGRENEQFF. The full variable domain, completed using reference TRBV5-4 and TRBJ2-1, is ETGVTQSPTHLIKTRGQQVTLRCSSQSGHNTVSWYQQALGQGPQFIFQYYREEENGRGNFPPRFSGLQFPNYSSELNVNALELDDSALYLCASSSGTSGRENEQFFGPGTRLTVL.